Reported below is one T cell receptor beta chain. Its antigen is not identified. Unexposed donor CD4+ T cells date from about 2011-2018, before the COVID-19 pandemic. After about ten days of culture, CD4+ T cells were isolated. Unexposed-donor CD4+ T cells were probed with SARS-CoV-2 S/N and four cold-coronavirus spikes, cells permitting. The data were produced by immunoSEQ multiplex PCR, yet TCRdb's version contains in-frame clones alone and is incomplete. The table lists roughly 30,000 clones, 78% of them singletons. These data originate in a study of CD4 T cells in relation to SARS-CoV-2 and coronaviruses. Study at large: Shared crossreactive spike epitopes were mapped to their HLA restriction.

The J segment lost 5 bases and the V segment lost 5 bases, leaving 5 bases of the junction unmatched. The CDR3 runs to 13 residues. What was sequenced was CD4+ T cells from PBMCs, cultured in vitro. The chain links TRBV12-3 or TRBV12-4 to TRBJ1-1, with TRBD1 matching 7 bases. The source of this sequence is a human donor in good health. CDR3 loop: CASSGTASTEAFF. In DNA form, the CDR3 reads TGTGCCAGCAGTGGGACAGCCTCTACTGAAGCTTTCTTT.